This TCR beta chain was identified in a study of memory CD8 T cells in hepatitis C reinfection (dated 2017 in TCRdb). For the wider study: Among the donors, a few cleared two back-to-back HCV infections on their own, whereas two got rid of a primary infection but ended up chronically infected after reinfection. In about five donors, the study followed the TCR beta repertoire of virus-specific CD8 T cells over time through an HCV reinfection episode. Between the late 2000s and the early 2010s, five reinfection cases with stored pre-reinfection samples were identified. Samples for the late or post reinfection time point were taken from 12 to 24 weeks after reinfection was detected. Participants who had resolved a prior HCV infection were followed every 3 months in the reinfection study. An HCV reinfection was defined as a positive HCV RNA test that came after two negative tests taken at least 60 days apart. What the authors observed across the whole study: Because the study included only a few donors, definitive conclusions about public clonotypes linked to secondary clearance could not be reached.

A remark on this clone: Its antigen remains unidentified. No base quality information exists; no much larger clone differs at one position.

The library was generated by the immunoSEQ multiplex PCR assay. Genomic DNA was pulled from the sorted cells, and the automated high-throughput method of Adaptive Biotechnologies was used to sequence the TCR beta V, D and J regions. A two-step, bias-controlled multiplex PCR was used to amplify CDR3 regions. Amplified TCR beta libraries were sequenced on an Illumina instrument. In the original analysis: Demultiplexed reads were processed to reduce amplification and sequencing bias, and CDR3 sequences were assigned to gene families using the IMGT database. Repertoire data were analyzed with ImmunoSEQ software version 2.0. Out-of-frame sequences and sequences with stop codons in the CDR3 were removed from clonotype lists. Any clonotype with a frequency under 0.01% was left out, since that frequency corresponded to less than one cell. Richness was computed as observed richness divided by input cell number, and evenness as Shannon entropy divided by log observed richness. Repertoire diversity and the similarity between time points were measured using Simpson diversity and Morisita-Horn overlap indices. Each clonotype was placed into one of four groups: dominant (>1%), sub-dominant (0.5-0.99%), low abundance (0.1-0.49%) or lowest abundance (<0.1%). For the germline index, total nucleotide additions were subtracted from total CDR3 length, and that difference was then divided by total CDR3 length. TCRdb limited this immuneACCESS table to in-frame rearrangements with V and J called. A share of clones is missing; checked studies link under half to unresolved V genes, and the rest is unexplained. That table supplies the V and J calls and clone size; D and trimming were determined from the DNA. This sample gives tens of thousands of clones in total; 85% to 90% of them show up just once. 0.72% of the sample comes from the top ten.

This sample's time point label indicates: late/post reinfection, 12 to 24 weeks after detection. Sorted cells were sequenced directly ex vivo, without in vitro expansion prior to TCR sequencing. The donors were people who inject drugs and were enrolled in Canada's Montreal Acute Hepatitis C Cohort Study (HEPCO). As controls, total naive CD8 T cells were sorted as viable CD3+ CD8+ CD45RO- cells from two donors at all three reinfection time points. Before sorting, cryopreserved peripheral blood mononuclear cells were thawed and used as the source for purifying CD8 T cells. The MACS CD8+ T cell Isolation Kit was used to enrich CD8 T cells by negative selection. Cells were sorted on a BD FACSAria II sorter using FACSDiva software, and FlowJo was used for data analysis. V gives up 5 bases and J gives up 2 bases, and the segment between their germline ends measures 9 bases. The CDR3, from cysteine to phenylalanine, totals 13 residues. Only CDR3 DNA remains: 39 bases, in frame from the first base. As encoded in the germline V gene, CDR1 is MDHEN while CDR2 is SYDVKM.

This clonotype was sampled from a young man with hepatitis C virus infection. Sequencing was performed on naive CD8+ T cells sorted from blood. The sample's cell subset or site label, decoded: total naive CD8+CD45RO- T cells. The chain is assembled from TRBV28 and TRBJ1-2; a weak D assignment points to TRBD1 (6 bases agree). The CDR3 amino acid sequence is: CASSPQGNYGYTF. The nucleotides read TGTGCCAGCAGTCCACAGGGAAACTATGGCTACACCTTC.